The source of this T cell receptor beta chain is a study of blood T cell repertoires in COVID-19. In the study overall: COVID-19 samples, acute and convalescent, were from the United States, Italy and Spain. T cells, B-cell-depleted T cells, or PBMCs supplied cDNA or gDNA.

Germline lookup yields CDR1 MNHEY and CDR2 SVGEGT. This CDR3 is 16 amino acids long. Trimming cost V 5 bases and J 5 bases; bases outside gene matches: 10. Per the original data handling: Estimated nucleated cell counts came from reference gene primer amplification. This table comes from immunoSEQ multiplex PCR, and its TCRdb copy is limited to in-frame clones, with some not included. The V and J calls and the clone size are those of that table, but D and trimming were determined from the DNA. The data hold tens of thousands of clones, with around four fifths observed a single time. This TCR came from a man aged 40-55 years with acute or convalescent COVID-19. The chain recombines TRBV6-2 or TRBV6-3 with TRBJ2-2, with 8 bases that match TRBD1. Sequences were obtained from peripheral blood. DNA of the CDR3: TGTGCCAGCAGTCCAAGGACAGGGCGAGGTACCGGGGAGCTGTTTTTT. This gives the protein CASSPRTGRGTGELFF.